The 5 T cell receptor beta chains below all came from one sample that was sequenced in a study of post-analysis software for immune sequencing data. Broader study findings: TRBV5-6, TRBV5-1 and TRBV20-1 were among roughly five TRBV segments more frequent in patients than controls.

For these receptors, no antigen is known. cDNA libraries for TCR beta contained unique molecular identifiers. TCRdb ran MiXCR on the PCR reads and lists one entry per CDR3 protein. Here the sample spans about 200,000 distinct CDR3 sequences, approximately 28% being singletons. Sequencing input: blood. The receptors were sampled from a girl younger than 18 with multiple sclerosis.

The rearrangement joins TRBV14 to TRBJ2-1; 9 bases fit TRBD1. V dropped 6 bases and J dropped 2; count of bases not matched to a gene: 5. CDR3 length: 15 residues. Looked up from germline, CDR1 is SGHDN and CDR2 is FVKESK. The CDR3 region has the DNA TGTGCCAGCAGTTACAGGGGGCGAGCCTACAATGAGCAGTTCTTC. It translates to CASSYRGRAYNEQFF.

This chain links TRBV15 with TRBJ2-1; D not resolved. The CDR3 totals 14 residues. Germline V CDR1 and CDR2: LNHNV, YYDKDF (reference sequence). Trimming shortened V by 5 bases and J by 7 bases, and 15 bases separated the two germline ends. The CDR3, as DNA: TGTGCCACCAGCCCCGAGTACCTGGGGAATGAGCAGTTCTTC. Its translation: CATSPEYLGNEQFF. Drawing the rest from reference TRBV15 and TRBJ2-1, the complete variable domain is DAMVIQNPRYQVTQFGKPVTLSCSQTLNHNVMYWYQQKSSQAPKLLFHYYDKDFNNEADTPDNFQSRRPNTSFCFLDIRSPGLGDTAMYLCATSPEYLGNEQFFGPGTRLTVL.

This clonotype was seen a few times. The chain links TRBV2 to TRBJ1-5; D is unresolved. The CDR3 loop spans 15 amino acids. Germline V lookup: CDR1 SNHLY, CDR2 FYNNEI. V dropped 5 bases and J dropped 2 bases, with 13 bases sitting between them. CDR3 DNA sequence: TGTGCCAGCAGTCCGGAGCGGGTTCGCAATCAGCCCCAGCATTTT. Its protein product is CASSPERVRNQPQHF.

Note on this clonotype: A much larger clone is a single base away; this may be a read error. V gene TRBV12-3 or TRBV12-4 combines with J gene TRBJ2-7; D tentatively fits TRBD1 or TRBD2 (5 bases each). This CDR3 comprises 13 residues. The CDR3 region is CASSLAPGREHYF. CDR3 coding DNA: TGTGCCAGCAGTTTAGCCCCGGGGCGCGAGCACTACTTC.

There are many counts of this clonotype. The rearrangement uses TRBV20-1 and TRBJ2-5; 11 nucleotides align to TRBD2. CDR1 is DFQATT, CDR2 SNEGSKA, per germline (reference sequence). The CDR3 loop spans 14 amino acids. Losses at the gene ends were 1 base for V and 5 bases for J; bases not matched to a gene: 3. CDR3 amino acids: CSARGLAGWETQYF. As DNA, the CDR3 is TGCAGTGCTAGAGGACTAGCGGGATGGGAGACCCAGTACTTC.